The sequence of this T cell receptor beta chain was determined in a study of T cells in Graves' hyperthyroidism and ophthalmopathy. General study findings and limits: Appearing also in blood were most of the thyroid clonotypes expanded above 0.001.

The V gene's germline CDR1 is MGHRA and CDR2 YSYEKL. Trimming shortened V by 0 bases and J by 0 bases, and 4 bases separated the two germline ends. CDR3 size: 14 residues. Comments on this clonotype: Antigen: not known.

Template material for amplifying TCR beta CDR3 regions consisted of RNA transcripts. A first-round RT-PCR of the TCR CDR3 used the HTBI primer set. From the multiplex PCR reads, TCRdb called clonotypes with MiXCR, one entry per CDR3 protein. Of 450,000 to 650,000 distinct CDR3 sequences in the sample, roughly 18% were seen once. Input material: blood. The genes are TRBV4-1 and TRBJ2-3, with D hard to call. This receptor was identified in a woman aged 18-29 years with Graves' ophthalmopathy. The CDR3 DNA reads TGCGCCAGCAGCCAAGATGTTAGCACAGATACGCAGTATTTT. The encoded protein is CASSQDVSTDTQYF.